This T cell receptor beta chain comes out of a study of T cell responses to AZD1222 COVID-19 vaccine. The data were produced by immunoSEQ multiplex PCR, yet TCRdb's version contains in-frame clones alone and is incomplete. The sample includes around 140,000 clones, approximately 84% seen only once; the top ten take approximately 20%. Regarding the study as a whole: Females made up more of the donors, who were largely white British, and clonal diversity may have come out too low. Across spike, vaccine-associated CD4 TCRs were found, dominant at 160-218 and 743-854.

With regard to this clone: Its antigen is unknown.

Trimming removed 2 bases at V and 4 bases at J, with 8 bases between. Germline values: CDR1 MNHNS, CDR2 SASEGT. This CDR3 has 14 residues. The source was peripheral blood, collected on day 0 of AZD1222 vaccination. J is TRBJ2-2 and V is TRBV6-1, with D maybe TRBD2 (5 bases). The receptor was isolated from an adult in good health. CDR3 DNA sequence: TGTGCCAGCAGTGAATCTGGGAGCACCGGGGAGCTGTTTTTT. Protein: CASSESGSTGELFF.